This TCR beta chain comes out of a study of blood T cell repertoires in COVID-19. Germline V gene sequence: CDR1 MGHDK, CDR2 SYGVNS. This CDR3 comprises 17 residues. V trimming: 1 base; J trimming: 4 bases; junction bases outside the gene matches: 7. TCRdb's table, derived via immunoSEQ multiplex PCR, lists solely in-frame clones and lacks some. The table shows about 160,000 clones, with more than 75% occurring only once. The chain employs TRBV25-1 and TRBJ2-5; TRBD2 matches at 12 bases. Sequencing was performed on peripheral blood. The source is a woman aged 55 to 70 with COVID-19, enrolled during active disease. DNA for the CDR3: TGTGCCAGCAGTGAATCCCACCTAGCGGGAGGGCCAGAGACCCAGTACTTC. This sequence encodes CASSESHLAGGPETQYF.